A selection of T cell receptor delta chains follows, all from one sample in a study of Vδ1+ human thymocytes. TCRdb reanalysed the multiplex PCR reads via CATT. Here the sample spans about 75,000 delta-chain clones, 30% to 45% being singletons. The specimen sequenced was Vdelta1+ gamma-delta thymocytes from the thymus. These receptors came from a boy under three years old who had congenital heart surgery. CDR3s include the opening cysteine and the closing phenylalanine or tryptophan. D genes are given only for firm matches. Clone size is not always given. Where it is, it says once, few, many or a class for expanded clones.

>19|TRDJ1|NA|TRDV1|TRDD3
TGTGCTCTTGGGGAACTTACCCGTCTGGGGGATAGACCACACGATAAACTCATCTTT
CALGELTRLGDRPHDKLIF
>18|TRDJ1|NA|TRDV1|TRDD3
TGTGCTCTTGGGGAACTTACTCCTACTGGGGGATCACCCGATAAACTCATCTTT
CALGELTPTGGSPDKLIF
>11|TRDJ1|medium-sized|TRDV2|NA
TGTGCCTGTGAGTGGACCGATAAACTCATCTTT
CACEWTDKLIF
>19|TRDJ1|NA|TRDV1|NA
TGTGCTCTTGGGGAACTTTCGCTGGTTGGAGGATACACGGGCGATAAACTCATCTTT
CALGELSLVGGYTGDKLIF
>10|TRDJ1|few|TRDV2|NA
TGTGCCTGGGGCCCTTTAAAACTCATCTTT
CAWGPLKLIF
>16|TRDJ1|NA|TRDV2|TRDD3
TGTGCCTGTGACACATACTGGGGGAGACGCACCGATAAACTCATCTTT
CACDTYWGRRTDKLIF
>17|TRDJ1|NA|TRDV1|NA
TGTGCTCTTGGGGAACTCCTACCGATAGTTATTGCCGATAAACTCATCTTT
CALGELLPIVIADKLIF
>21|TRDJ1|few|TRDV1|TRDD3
TGTGCTCTTGGAGCGGCCTTCCTACAAAACTGGGGGATACGCTTCACCGATAAACTCATCTTT
CALGAAFLQNWGIRFTDKLIF
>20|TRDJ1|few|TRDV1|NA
TGTGCTCTTGGGGAACGGCTCCTACAAGTACTGGGGCGGTACACCGATAAACTCATCTTT
CALGERLLQVLGRYTDKLIF
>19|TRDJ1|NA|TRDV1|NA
TGTGCTCTTGGGGAACGGAGGGGGATAGTCCCTTCCTGCACCGATAAACTCATCTTT
CALGERRGIVPSCTDKLIF
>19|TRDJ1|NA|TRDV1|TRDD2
TGTGCTCTTGGGACTACCTTTCCTACTGGTGCTGGGAGTCCCGATAAACTCATCTTT
CALGTTFPTGAGSPDKLIF
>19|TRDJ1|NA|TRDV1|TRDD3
TGTGCTCTTGGGGAACTTCCTACGCTGGGGGATAAAGGTACCGATAAACTCATCTTT
CALGELPTLGDKGTDKLIF
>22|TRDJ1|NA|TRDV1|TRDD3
TGTGCTCTTGGGGAAGCAAACTCAAAAACTCGTGGGGGATACGCGTACACCGATAAACTCATCTTT
CALGEANSKTRGGYAYTDKLIF
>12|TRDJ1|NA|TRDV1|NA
TGTGCTCTTGGGGAGGATAACGATAAACTCATCTTT
CALGEDNDKLIF
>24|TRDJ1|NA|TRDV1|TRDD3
TGTGCTCTTGGGAAACTAAAGTTCCTGAGCTTTCCCTACGTGAGGGATACTGGCACCGATAAACTCATCTTT
CALGKLKFLSFPYVRDTGTDKLIF
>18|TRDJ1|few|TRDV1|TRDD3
TGTGCTCTTACAGTTTCCTACTGGGGGATATCATCCACCGATAAACTCATCTTT
CALTVSYWGISSTDKLIF
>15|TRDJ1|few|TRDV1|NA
TGTGCTCTTGGGGAAAGAGGGATCGGGTCCGATAAACTCATCTTT
CALGERGIGSDKLIF
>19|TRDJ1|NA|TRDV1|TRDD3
TGTGCTCTTGGGGAACGGGTCCTACTGGGGGTACAGTACACCGATAAACTCATCTTT
CALGERVLLGVQYTDKLIF
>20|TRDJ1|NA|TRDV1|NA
TGTGCTCTTGGGGACCACCTTCCGCCTGGTACTGGGCCTTGCACCGATAAACTCATCTTT
CALGDHLPPGTGPCTDKLIF
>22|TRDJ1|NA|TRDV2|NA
TGTGCCTGTGACATCCTAAGCCTCAACCGGGGGGTGTTACCAGATTACACCGATAAACTCATCTTT
CACDILSLNRGVLPDYTDKLIF
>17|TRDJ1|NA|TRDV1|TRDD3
TGTGCTCTTGGGGACCCCTCCTCTGGGGGATACACCGATAAACTCATCTTT
CALGDPSSGGYTDKLIF
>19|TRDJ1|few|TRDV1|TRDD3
TGTGCTCTTGGGGAATCGCCCTACTACGTTTGGCTGGGGGATACAGGACTCATCTTT
CALGESPYYVWLGDTGLIF
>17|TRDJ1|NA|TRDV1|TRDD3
TGTGCTCTTGGGACTCTACCCCTGGGGGACTACACCGATAAACTCATCTTT
CALGTLPLGDYTDKLIF
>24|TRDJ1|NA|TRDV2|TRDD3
TGTGCCTGTGTCATAAGCGATGGGGTAAAGGAAAGCGGGGGATACAACATAAAGACCGATAAACTCATCTTT
CACVISDGVKESGGYNIKTDKLIF
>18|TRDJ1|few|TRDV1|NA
TGTGCTCTTGGGGAACTATTTCTGGGGCCGGCGAAGATCGGTAAACTCATCTTT
CALGELFLGPAKIGKLIF
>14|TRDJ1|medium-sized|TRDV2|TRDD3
TGTGCCTGTGACACTGGGGGATACACCGATAAACTCATCTTT
CACDTGGYTDKLIF
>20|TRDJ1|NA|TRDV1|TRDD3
TGTGCTCTCGGGGGACCTTCCACCTATTTACTGGGGGATACTCGGGGTAAACTCATCTTT
CALGGPSTYLLGDTRGKLIF
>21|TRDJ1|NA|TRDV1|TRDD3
TGTGCTCTTGGGGAACGTGCCCTACCTCGGGGATACAGAGGGGGGACCGATAAACTCATCTTT
CALGERALPRGYRGGTDKLIF
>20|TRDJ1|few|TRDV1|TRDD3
TGTGCTCTTGGGGAACCCTCGCCTAGCTGGGGGATAGCCCACACCGATAAACTCATCTTT
CALGEPSPSWGIAHTDKLIF
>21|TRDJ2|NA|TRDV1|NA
TGTGCTCTTGGGGATCTCGCTGGGAGCAGAGGTGAAGTCCGTCAGGCAGCACAACTCTTCTTT
CALGDLAGSRGEVRQAAQLFF
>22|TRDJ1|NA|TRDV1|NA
TGTGCTCTTGGGGAAGACGCCTTCCCCAGTGGGGGTCCGACGTTAAGGACCGATAAACTCATCTTT
CALGEDAFPSGGPTLRTDKLIF
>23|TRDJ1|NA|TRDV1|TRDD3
TGTGCTCTTGGGGAACTCGTCCGAGACGCTGGGGGATCACCTGTCCCTTACACCGATAAACTCATCTTT
CALGELVRDAGGSPVPYTDKLIF
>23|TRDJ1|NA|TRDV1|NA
TGTGCTCTTGGGGTTTACCCCGCGTGGGAGTGGCAAGCCTTTCCTATTTCTCCCGATAAACTCATCTTT
CALGVYPAWEWQAFPISPDKLIF
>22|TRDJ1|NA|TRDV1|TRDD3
TGTGCTCTTGGGGAAGACCTGGGTGGGGGATACGCCTACGTACAGTACACCGATAAACTCATCTTT
CALGEDLGGGYAYVQYTDKLIF
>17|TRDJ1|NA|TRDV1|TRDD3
TGTGCTCTTGGGGTAACGCTTGGGGGACCGTACACCGATAAACTCATCTTT
CALGVTLGGPYTDKLIF
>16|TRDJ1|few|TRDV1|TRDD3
TGTGCTCTTGGGGAACGGTACGCCTGGGGGACCGATAAACTCATCTTT
CALGERYAWGTDKLIF
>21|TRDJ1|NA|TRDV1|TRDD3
TGTGCTCTTGGGCACCCCGTGCTTCTCTACGGGCTGGGGGATTGTCCGGATAAACTCATCTTT
CALGHPVLLYGLGDCPDKLIF
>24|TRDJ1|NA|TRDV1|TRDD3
TGTGCTCTTGGGGAACCTTTGGCCCCTACGCCCAACTGGGGGATACGCGGGTACACCGATAAACTCATCTTT
CALGEPLAPTPNWGIRGYTDKLIF
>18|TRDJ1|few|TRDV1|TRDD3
TGTGCTCTTGGGGAGACTTCGTACTGGGGGATACGCACCGATAAACTCATCTTT
CALGETSYWGIRTDKLIF
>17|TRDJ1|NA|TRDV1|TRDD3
TGTGCTCTTGGTGTCCTGTGGGGGATGGGGGGGACCGATAAACTCATCTTT
CALGVLWGMGGTDKLIF
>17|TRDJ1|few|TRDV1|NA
TGTGCTCTTGGGGCTCCAAGGGGAGGAAATAAGACCGATAAACTCATCTTT
CALGAPRGGNKTDKLIF
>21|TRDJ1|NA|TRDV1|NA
TGTGCTCTTGGGGAAAGGGCTTGCTGCCGTGAAAGGCCCTTTGACTCCGATAAACTCATCTTT
CALGERACCRERPFDSDKLIF
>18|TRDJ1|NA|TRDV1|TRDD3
TGTGCTCTTGGGGACTTCCTACGGGGGATACGACTCACCGATAAACTCATCTTT
CALGDFLRGIRLTDKLIF
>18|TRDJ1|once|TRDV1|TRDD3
TGTGCTCTTGGGGAACCATCCATCCTACTCTGGGGGATAGACAAACTCATCTTT
CALGEPSILLWGIDKLIF
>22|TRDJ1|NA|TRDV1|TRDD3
TGTGCTCTTGGGGAACCCCTAAGTTCCGTGGGTGGGGGGGATACGAAACCCGATAAACTCATCTTT
CALGEPLSSVGGGDTKPDKLIF
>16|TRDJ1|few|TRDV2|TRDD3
TGTGCCTGTCTTACTGGGGGATACGGGTACACCGATAAACTCATCTTT
CACLTGGYGYTDKLIF
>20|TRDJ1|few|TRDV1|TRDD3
TGTGCTCTTGGGGAACTCTCCTACGAAGTTGTGGGGGATACGGGCGATAAACTCATCTTT
CALGELSYEVVGDTGDKLIF
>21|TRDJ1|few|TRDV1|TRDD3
TGTGCTCTTGGGGAACGCCGGAACTTACTGGGGGATACGAATTACACCGATAAACTCATCTTT
CALGERRNLLGDTNYTDKLIF
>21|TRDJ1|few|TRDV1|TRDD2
TGTGCTCTTGGGGACCCGCCTTTCCTACAGGGATCCCCAGTGTACACCGATAAACTCATCTTT
CALGDPPFLQGSPVYTDKLIF
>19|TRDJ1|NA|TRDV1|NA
TGTGCTCTTGGGACCCGGCGGGCCCGAAACGTCCCGTACACCGATAAACTCATCTTT
CALGTRRARNVPYTDKLIF
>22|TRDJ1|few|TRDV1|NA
TGTGCTCTTGGGGACCTCTCTCCCTTCCTACGGTCTGGGGGACGGTACACCGATAAACTCATCTTT
CALGDLSPFLRSGGRYTDKLIF
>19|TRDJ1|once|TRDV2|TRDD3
TGTGCCACCGGTGGTTCGGGTCGGTACTGGGGGACACAGAGCGATAAACTCATCTTT
CATGGSGRYWGTQSDKLIF